The 7 T cell receptor beta chains presented below share a single source sample, sequenced in a study of T-cell reconstitution after alpha-beta-depleted transplantation in children. During its preparation, the TCRbeta library received unique molecular identifiers. TCRdb redid the calling of the PCR reads with MiXCR, one entry per CDR3 protein. The sample consists of about 590,000 distinct CDR3 sequences, about an eighth of them appearing once. Sequences were derived from PBMCs, mostly from graft donor cells, sampled 360 days after TCRalphabeta/CD19-depleted stem cell transplant. The receptors here all came from a male patient younger than 18 who had a stem cell transplant for acute myeloid leukemia, so the T cells may come from the graft donor.

The rearrangement uses TRBV6-5 and TRBJ2-7; the D gene is possibly TRBD2 (5 bases). V gave up 7 bases and J gave up 4 bases, with 8 bases separating them. This CDR3 is 11 amino acids long. Germline CDR1 reads MNHEY; CDR2 reads SVGAGI. The CDR3 reads CASKRSYEQYF. CDR3 in DNA: TGTGCCAGCAAGCGGAGTTACGAGCAGTACTTC.

The sample holds a few counts of this clonotype. V and J are TRBV20-1 and TRBJ2-7; TRBD2 aligns across 12 bases. Per the germline V gene, CDR1 is DFQATT and CDR2 is SNEGSKA (reference sequence). The ends lost 6 bases at V and 2 bases at J; junction bases unmatched: 14. The CDR3 has 17 amino acids. CDR3 loop: CSARSIPTSGRTYEQYF. In DNA, the CDR3 is TGCAGTGCCCGCTCCATTCCGACTAGCGGGAGAACCTACGAGCAGTACTTC.

This clonotype was detected many times. The V gene is TRBV28, the J gene TRBJ2-7, with D perhaps matching TRBD1 or TRBD2 (5 bases each). CDR1 is MDHEN, CDR2 SYDVKM, per germline. The CDR3 contains 13 residues. Trimming took off 3 bases at V and 7 bases at J, with 13 bases between the two ends. CDR3: CASSFGASLEQYF. The CDR3 coding sequence is TGTGCCAGCAGTTTCGGGGCCTCATTGGAGCAGTACTTC.

This chain uses TRBV7-2 with TRBJ2-6; 10 bases align to TRBD1. Germline V CDR1 and CDR2: SGHTA, FQGNSA. CDR3 length equals 17 residues. V trimming: 5 bases; J trimming: 2 bases; junction bases outside the gene matches: 6. CDR3: CASSLRDRGAGANVLTF. CDR3 bases: TGTGCCAGCAGCCTCCGGGACAGGGGTGCTGGGGCCAACGTCCTGACTTTC.

In this sample, this clonotype turned up a few times. The chain is built from TRBV9 and TRBJ2-7; D unresolved. Looked up from germline, CDR1 is SGDLS and CDR2 is YYNGEE. This CDR3 has 15 amino acids. V was trimmed by 0 bases and J by 3 bases, leaving 13 bases between them. The CDR3, as DNA: TGTGCCAGCAGCGTAGGTGTAACGAAGGGCTACGAGCAGTACTTC. Its translation: CASSVGVTKGYEQYF.

This clonotype has at least ten counts. V usage is TRBV9 and J usage is TRBJ2-3; D uncertain. The germline V gene has CDR1 SGDLS and CDR2 YYNGEE. The CDR3 spans 16 residues. Trimming stripped 3 bases from V and 2 bases from J, with 16 bases between. The CDR3 spells CASSDSDDWDTDTQYF. CDR3 coding DNA: TGTGCCAGCAGCGACTCCGACGACTGGGACACAGATACGCAGTATTTT.

This clonotype was detected only a few times. The chain uses TRBV11-2 and TRBJ1-1; no reliable D call. V was cut by 5 bases and J by 1 base, with 14 bases left in between. The CDR3 spans 15 residues. Germline V gene sequence: CDR1 SGHAT, CDR2 FQNNGV. CDR3 sequence (DNA): TGTGCCAGCAGCGACGCGGCACAGACGAACACTGAAGCTTTCTTT. This sequence encodes CASSDAAQTNTEAFF. Full variable domain (outside the CDR3, taken from reference TRBV11-2 and TRBJ1-1): EAGVAQSPRYKIIEKRQSVAFWCNPISGHATLYWYQQILGQGPKLLIQFQNNGVVDDSQLPKDRFSAERLKGVDSTLKIQPAKLEDSAVYLCASSDAAQTNTEAFFGQGTRLTVV.